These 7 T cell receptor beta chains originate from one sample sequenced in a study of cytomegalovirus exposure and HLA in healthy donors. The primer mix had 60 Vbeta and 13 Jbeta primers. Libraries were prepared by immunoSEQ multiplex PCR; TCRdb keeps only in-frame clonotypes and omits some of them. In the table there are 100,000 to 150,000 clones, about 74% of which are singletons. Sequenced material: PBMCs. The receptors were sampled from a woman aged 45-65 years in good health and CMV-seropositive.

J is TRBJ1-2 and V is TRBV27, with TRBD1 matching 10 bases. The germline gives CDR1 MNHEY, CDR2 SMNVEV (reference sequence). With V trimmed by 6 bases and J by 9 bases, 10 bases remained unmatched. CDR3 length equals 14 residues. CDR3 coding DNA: TGTGCCAGCAGACGACAGGGGGCGGTCGTGCGCTACACCTTC. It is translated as CASRRQGAVVRYTF.

CDR3 loop: CASSGVGGYEQYF. In DNA, the CDR3 is TGTGCCAGCAGCGGAGTGGGGGGCTACGAGCAGTACTTC. This chain joins TRBV7-9 and TRBJ2-7; possibly TRBD2 for D (6 bases). Trimming removed 5 bases from V and 3 bases from J, with 11 bases in between. Germline values: CDR1 SEHNR, CDR2 FQNEAQ (reference sequence). This CDR3 comprises 13 residues. Using reference TRBV7-9 and TRBJ2-7 for the parts outside the CDR3, the full variable domain is DTGVSQNPRHKITKRGQNVTFRCDPISEHNRLYWYRQTLGQGPEFLTYFQNEAQLEKSRLLSDRFSAERPKGSFSTLEIQRTEQGDSAMYLCASSGVGGYEQYFGPGTRLTVT.

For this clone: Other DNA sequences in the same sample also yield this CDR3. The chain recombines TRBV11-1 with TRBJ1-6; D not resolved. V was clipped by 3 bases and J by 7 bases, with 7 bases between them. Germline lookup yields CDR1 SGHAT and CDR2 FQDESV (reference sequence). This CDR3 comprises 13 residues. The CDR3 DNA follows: TGTGCCAGCAGCTTCCCCGGGAATTCACCCCTCCACTTT. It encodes CASSFPGNSPLHF.

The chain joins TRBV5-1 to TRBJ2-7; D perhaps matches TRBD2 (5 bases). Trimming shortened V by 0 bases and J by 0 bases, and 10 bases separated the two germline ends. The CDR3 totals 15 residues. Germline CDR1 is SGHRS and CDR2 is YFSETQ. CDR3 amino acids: CASSLEVTSSYEQYF. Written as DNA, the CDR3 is TGCGCCAGCAGCTTGGAAGTCACTAGCTCCTACGAGCAGTACTTC.

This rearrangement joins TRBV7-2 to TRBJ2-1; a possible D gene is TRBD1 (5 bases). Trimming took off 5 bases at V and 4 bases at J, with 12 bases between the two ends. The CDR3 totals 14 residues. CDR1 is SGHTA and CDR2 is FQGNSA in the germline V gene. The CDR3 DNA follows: TGTGCCAGCAGCCGCAATCAGGGATACAATGAGCAGTTCTTC. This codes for CASSRNQGYNEQFF.

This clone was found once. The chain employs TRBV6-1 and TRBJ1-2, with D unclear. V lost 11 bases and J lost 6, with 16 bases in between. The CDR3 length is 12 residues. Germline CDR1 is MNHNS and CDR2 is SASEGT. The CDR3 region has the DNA TGTGCCTCAGCGGGGTTGAGGGATGGCTACACCTTC. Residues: CASAGLRDGYTF.

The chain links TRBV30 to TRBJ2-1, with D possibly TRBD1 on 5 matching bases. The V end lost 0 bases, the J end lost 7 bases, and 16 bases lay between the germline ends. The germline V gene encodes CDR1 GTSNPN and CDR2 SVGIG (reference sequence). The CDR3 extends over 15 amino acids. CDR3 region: CAWSVGATMKNEQFF. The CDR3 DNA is TGTGCCTGGAGTGTTGGGGCCACTATGAAGAATGAGCAGTTCTTC.